These 7 T cell receptor beta chains share one sample of origin, sequenced in a study of vaccination effects on CD4 cells after COVID-19. Their antigens are not known. Prior to sequencing, the ViraFEST assay stimulated PBMC with viral peptide pools, which expanded the antigen-specific CD4+ T cells. Following a roughly 10-day culture, CD4+ T cells were purified. Two doses of either BNT162b2 or mRNA-1273 were given to each participant. Only in-frame clones appear in the TCRdb table, and some are missing; sequencing was by immunoSEQ multiplex PCR. Of tens of thousands of clones in the sample, roughly 79% were seen once. Sequencing was performed on CD4+ T cells from PBMCs cultured with SARS-CoV-2 spike peptides, taken after COVID-19 vaccination. All receptors come from a human donor who received a COVID-19 vaccine. Some clones in this sample may be carry-over from other donors' samples.

The chain employs TRBV6-1 and TRBJ1-1; no clear D gene. The CDR3 length is 11 residues. From germline, CDR1 is MNHNS and CDR2 SASEGT. V was cut by 3 bases and J by 9 bases, with 8 bases left in between. CDR3 coding DNA: TGTGCCAGCAGTGAGCCCCCACAAGCTTTCTTT. It codes for CASSEPPQAFF.

The rearrangement uses TRBV5-1 and TRBJ2-3, with D perhaps assigned TRBD1 or TRBD2 (6 bases each). Germline loops: CDR1 SGHRS, CDR2 YFSETQ. The CDR3 consists of 17 residues. V lost 0 bases to trimming and J lost 3 bases, with 17 bases between them. This chain's CDR3 is CASSLATWGAGTDTQYF. The CDR3 coding sequence is TGCGCCAGCAGCTTGGCCACCTGGGGGGCCGGGACAGATACGCAGTATTTT.

The count of this clone is one. The chain couples TRBV28 to TRBJ1-3; D is possibly TRBD1 (5 bases). This CDR3 has 13 residues. The V end was cut by 5 bases, the J end by 11 bases, with 16 bases between. Germline assignment: CDR1 MDHEN and CDR2 SYDVKM. For the CDR3, the DNA is TGTGCCAGCAGTGGGGACCGTCGGCTCCCCATATATTTT. Protein: CASSGDRRLPIYF. The variable domain in full, completed from reference TRBV28 and TRBJ1-3, reads DVKVTQSSRYLVKRTGEKVFLECVQDMDHENMFWYRQDPGLGLRLIYFSYDVKMKEKGDIPEGYSVSREKKERFSLILESASTNQTSMYLCASSGDRRLPIYFGEGSWLTVV.

The V call is TRBV6-5, the J call TRBJ2-5; D ambiguous. Trimming removed 7 bases at V and 0 bases at J, with 15 bases between. From germline, CDR1 is MNHEY and CDR2 SVGAGI. This CDR3 is built from 15 residues. The CDR3 DNA is TGTGCCAGCAATTTCCTTTCTGGCTACCAAGAGACCCAGTACTTC. Protein: CASNFLSGYQETQYF.

Here the CDR3 DNA reads TGCGCCAGCAGCCGCTCGGGACAGGGTGCCTTTGGGGTGTTTTTT. It yields the protein CASSRSGQGAFGVFF. The chain links TRBV4-3 to TRBJ1-4, with TRBD1 matching over 9 bases. Germline loops: CDR1 LGHNA, CDR2 YSLEER. This CDR3 has 15 amino acids. With V trimmed by 4 bases and J by 15 bases, 15 bases remained unmatched.

The gene calls are TRBV30 and TRBJ2-5; maybe TRBD2 (5 bases). V lost 0 bases and J 5 bases, leaving 22 bases between the germline ends. Looked up from germline, CDR1 is GTSNPN and CDR2 is SVGIG (reference sequence). The CDR3 runs 17 residues. DNA of the CDR3: TGTGCCTGGAGTGTAGGAGGTAGCGTAGGGTATCAGGAGACCCAGTACTTC. Translated: CAWSVGGSVGYQETQYF.

The chain couples TRBV12-5 to TRBJ2-5; D is unclear. This CDR3 spans 11 amino acids. Germline CDR1 reads LGHNT; CDR2 reads FRNRAP. V was trimmed by 7 bases and J by 5 bases, leaving 8 bases between them. CDR3 coding DNA: TGTGCTAGTGCTGCAACGGAGACCCAGTACTTC. It encodes CASAATETQYF.